A selection of T cell receptor beta chains follows, all from one sample in a study of type 1 regulatory T cells. TCRdb redid the calling of the reads with MiXCR, one entry per CDR3 protein. In the table there are 80,000 to 100,000 distinct CDR3 sequences, roughly 31% of which are singletons. Input material: CD4+ T cells, either the whole sample or a sorted fraction (not recorded which). The receptors stem from a human donor in good health. Each CDR3 is given with its conserved first and last residue. The order of the fields is J gene, V gene, clone size, CDR3 protein. Clone size is not always given. Where it is, it says once, few, many or a class for expanded clones.

J: TRBJ2-5
V: TRBV6-6
size: .
CDR3: CASRDPQETQYF

J: TRBJ2-7
V: TRBV27
size: few
CDR3: CARGGPGTSSYEQYF

J: TRBJ1-2
V: TRBV12-3/TRBV12-4
size: few
CDR3: CASCQGVWSYGYTF

J: TRBJ1-3
V: TRBV7-2
size: few
CDR3: CASSSSGGSVGNTIYF

J: TRBJ2-3
V: TRBV7-6
size: few
CDR3: CASTLGESGDTQYF

J: TRBJ2-1
V: TRBV29-1
size: .
CDR3: CSNRPLSNEQFF

J: TRBJ2-7
V: TRBV14
size: few
CDR3: CASSPGTRLSYEQYF

J: TRBJ2-1
V: TRBV29-1
size: .
CDR3: CSVVASERSSGEQFF

J: TRBJ2-1
V: TRBV29-1
size: .
CDR3: CSGDRGYEQFF

J: TRBJ2-5
V: TRBV7-2
size: few
CDR3: CASSLVTGWETQYF

J: TRBJ2-5
V: TRBV28
size: few
CDR3: CASSSGTIAGETQYF

J: TRBJ1-6
V: TRBV5-4
size: .
CDR3: CASSFEAGNSPLHF

J: TRBJ2-1
V: TRBV5-1
size: .
CDR3: CASSLSSGYNEQFF

J: TRBJ1-5
V: TRBV18
size: once
CDR3: CASSPGQYNQPQHF

J: TRBJ2-1
V: TRBV29-1
size: few
CDR3: CSVDISVGGEQFF

J: TRBJ1-1
V: TRBV5-1
size: .
CDR3: CASSLAGSVEAFF

J: TRBJ1-1
V: TRBV18
size: few
CDR3: CASSPVRGGNTEAFF

J: TRBJ2-7
V: TRBV20-1
size: .
CDR3: CSALDSRDPLYEQYF

J: TRBJ1-5
V: TRBV10-3
size: few
CDR3: CAISEGAGADQPQHF

J: TRBJ2-5
V: TRBV24-1
size: .
CDR3: CATSFGKQETQYF

J: TRBJ1-5
V: TRBV7-9
size: .
CDR3: CASSPGTGGNQPQHF

J: TRBJ2-3
V: TRBV11-2
size: .
CDR3: CASGGGYTDTQYF

J: TRBJ2-1
V: TRBV12-3/TRBV12-4
size: .
CDR3: CASSLDTSNEQFF

J: TRBJ2-5
V: TRBV20-1
size: .
CDR3: CSASRLAGAETQYF

J: TRBJ2-1
V: TRBV5-1
size: many
CDR3: CASSGQGDEQFF